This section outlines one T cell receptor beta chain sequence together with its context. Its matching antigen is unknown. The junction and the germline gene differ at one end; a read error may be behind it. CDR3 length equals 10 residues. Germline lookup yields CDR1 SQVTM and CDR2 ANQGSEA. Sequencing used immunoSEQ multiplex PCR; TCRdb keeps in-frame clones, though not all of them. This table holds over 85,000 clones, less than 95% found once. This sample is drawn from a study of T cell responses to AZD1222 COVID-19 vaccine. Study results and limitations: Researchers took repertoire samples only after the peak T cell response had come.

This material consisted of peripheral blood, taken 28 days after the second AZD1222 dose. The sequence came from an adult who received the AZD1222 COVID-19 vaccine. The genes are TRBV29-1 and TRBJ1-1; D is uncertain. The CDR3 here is CSVRNTGAFF. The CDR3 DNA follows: TGCAGCGTTAGAAACACTGGAGCTTTCTTT.